This T cell receptor beta chain was observed in a study of Graves' ophthalmopathy and Graves' hyperthyroidism listed by TCRdb under 2018. Background on the whole study: Peripheral blood samples were taken at the time of initial diagnosis, before any treatment was given. Once sampling was done, hyperthyroidism patients were given methimazole at a starting dose of 30 mg daily, while ophthalmopathy patients were given high-dose intravenous methylprednisolone. For independent validation, a separate cohort was made up of fewer than 20 hyperthyroidism patients plus 17 patients who later progressed from hyperthyroidism to ophthalmopathy. To explore V-J signatures distinguishing ophthalmopathy from hyperthyroidism, a discovery set of about 99 patients (about 41 ophthalmopathy, roughly 60 stable hyperthyroidism) was enrolled. In total, around 140 blood samples were TCR-sequenced: around 42 ophthalmopathy, 80 or so hyperthyroidism and around 17 hyperthyroidism-to-ophthalmopathy patients. TCR beta repertoire signatures were used to distinguish Graves' ophthalmopathy from Graves' hyperthyroidism and to predict progression to ophthalmopathy. In more than 5 hyperthyroidism patients, the T-cell repertoire of thyroid tissue was compared with the T-cell repertoire of blood.

For repertoire sequencing, the TCR beta CDR3 regions were amplified from RNA transcripts. HTBI primers and the Qiagen OneStep RT-PCR kit were used in a first-round RT-PCR, which was followed by a second-round multiplex PCR, size selection and purification. The libraries underwent paired-end sequencing with 100 bp reads on an Illumina HiSeq2000. In the source study's methods: SOAPnuke was used to process the reads, removing any read that contained adapters or uncalled bases, had a mean Phred below 15, or lacked an exact match to the constant primer or identifier. COPE v1.2.5 was used to merge the high-quality paired reads. Clonotypes were defined as unique nucleotide sequences and were aligned to IMGT TRB V, D and J references using MiTCR v1.1. The analysis was limited to V-J combinations with a frequency above 0.0001, which together covered about 99% of the repertoires. For each V-J combination, a TCR clonal expansion and chaos score was defined as the ratio of F50 clonal expansion to chaos observed in the TCRdist matrix. Welch's t-statistics and random forest were used to narrow the features down to about twelve V-J combinations, which were then fed into a naive Bayes classifier. Thyroid-blood repertoire similarity was quantified with the Morisita-Horn index. TCRdb applied fastp at Q25 and MiXCR to the public reads, then kept only in-frame beta chains. Duplicate CDR3 protein sequences are folded into a single record with the most common DNA and genes. Here the V and J calls rest on TCRdb's processing, not on the authors' analysis. In all, the sample holds 600,000 to 950,000 distinct CDR3 sequences, and roughly two fifths of those were seen once. The ten largest clones represent 44% of the sample.

V trim: 6 bases; J trim: 5 bases; unmatched bases: 5. CDR1 and CDR2 are drawn from the germline V gene: MGHDK, SYGVNS. The CDR3, cysteine through phenylalanine, is 14 amino acids long. Only the CDR3 portion is preserved as DNA: 42 bases, with reading frame beginning at the first base. Turning to this clonotype: It lacks a known antigen. No clone much larger than this one lies a single base away; base qualities are absent.

Ophthalmopathy patients had moderately to severely active disease, Clinical Activity Score of at least 3, NOSPECS grade of at least 4, and disease duration under 3 months. Patients with other autoimmune diseases, uncontrolled infections, pregnancy or lactation were excluded. Diagnosis relied on clinical symptoms, serum thyroxine, TRAb, thyroid ultrasound and orbital computed tomography. Using Ficoll-Paque density gradient centrifugation, PBMCs were isolated from 10 ml of fresh peripheral blood. Total RNA was extracted using Trizol reagent, and RNA quality was checked on an Agilent 2100 Bioanalyzer. What the work shows at the level of the full study, not this receptor alone: Most of the expanded thyroid clonotypes with a frequency above 0.001 were also detected in blood, and it was suggested that the thyroid immune response may be reflected by blood repertoires. No statistical method was used to predetermine the sample size, and group allocation was not hidden from the investigators. In validation, the model predicted ophthalmopathy progression with about 70% sensitivity and roughly 78% specificity; approximately 12 predicted patients were CT-confirmed with GO in a median of roughly 6.8 months. Ophthalmopathy was separated from stable hyperthyroidism by the 13-signature model with just under 90% sensitivity and less than 82% specificity in cross-validation and with 80%/75% in the test set.

The sample taken for sequencing was peripheral blood. The receptor's source is an adult man with Graves' ophthalmopathy. The rearrangement joined TRBV25-1 to TRBJ1-1, with 11 central nucleotides matching TRBD1. The nucleotide sequence is given as TGTGCCAGCAGAACGGGACAGGGGGAAACTGAAGCTTTCTTT. Translated, this gives CASRTGQGETEAFF.